This record looks at one T cell receptor (beta chain) sequence and its context. Libraries were prepared by immunoSEQ multiplex PCR; TCRdb keeps only in-frame clonotypes and omits some of them. This table has tens of thousands of clones, approximately 92% appearing once. This specimen belongs to a study of T cell changes during pregnancy in multiple sclerosis. In germline, CDR1 is SGHRS, CDR2 YFSETQ. Germline trimming cut 2 bases from V and 10 bases from J; bases unmatched to any gene: 10. The CDR3 is 15 amino acids. V is TRBV5-1 and J is TRBJ2-1; the match to TRBD1 covers 9 bases. The source of this sequence is a female donor with multiple sclerosis, enrolled in a pregnancy study. The sequences come from CD4+ T cells from peripheral blood mononuclear cells, collected in the third trimester of pregnancy. The CDR3 DNA follows: TGCGCCAGCAGCTTACCTGGGACAGGGCCAGAGGAGCAGTTCTTC. This gives the protein CASSLPGTGPEEQFF.